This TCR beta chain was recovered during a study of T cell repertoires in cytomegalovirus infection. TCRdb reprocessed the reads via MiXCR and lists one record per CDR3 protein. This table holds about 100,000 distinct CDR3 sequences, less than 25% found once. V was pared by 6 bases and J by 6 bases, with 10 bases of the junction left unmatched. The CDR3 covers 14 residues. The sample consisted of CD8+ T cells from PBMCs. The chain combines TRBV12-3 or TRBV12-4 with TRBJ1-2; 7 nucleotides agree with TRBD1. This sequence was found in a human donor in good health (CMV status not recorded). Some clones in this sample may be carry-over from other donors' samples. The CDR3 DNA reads TGTGCCAGCAGACCCACGACAGGGATTAATGGCTACACCTTC. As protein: CASRPTTGINGYTF.